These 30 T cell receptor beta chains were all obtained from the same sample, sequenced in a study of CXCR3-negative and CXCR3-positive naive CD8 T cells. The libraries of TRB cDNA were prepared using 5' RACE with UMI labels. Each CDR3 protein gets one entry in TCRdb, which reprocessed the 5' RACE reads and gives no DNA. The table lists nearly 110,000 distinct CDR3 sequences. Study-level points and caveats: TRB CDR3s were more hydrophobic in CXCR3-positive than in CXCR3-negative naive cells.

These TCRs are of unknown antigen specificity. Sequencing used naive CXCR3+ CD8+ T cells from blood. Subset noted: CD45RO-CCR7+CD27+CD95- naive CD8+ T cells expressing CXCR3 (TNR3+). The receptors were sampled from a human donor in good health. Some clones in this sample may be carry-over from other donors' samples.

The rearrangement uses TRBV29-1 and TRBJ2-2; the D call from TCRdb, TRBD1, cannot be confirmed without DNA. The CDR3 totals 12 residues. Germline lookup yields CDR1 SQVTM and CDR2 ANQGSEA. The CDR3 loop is CSVTQGAGELFF.

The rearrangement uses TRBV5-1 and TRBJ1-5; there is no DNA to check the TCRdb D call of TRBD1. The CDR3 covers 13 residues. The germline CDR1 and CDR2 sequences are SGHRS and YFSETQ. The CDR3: CASSLRGTQPQHF.

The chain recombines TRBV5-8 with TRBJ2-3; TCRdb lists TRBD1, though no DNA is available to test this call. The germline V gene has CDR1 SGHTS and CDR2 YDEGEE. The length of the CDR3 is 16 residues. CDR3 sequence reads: CASSFWTGGLTDTQYF.

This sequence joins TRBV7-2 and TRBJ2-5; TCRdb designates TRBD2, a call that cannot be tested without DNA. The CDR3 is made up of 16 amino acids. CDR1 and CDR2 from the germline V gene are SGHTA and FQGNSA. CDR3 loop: CASSRYPGTSQETQYF.

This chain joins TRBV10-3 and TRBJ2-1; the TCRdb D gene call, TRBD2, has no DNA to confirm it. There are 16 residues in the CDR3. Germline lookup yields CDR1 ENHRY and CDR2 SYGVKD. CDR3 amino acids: CAISELSSGSNNEQFF.

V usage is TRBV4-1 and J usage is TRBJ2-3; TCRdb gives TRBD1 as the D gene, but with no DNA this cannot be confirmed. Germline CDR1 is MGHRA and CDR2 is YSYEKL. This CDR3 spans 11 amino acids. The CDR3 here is CASSHGNTQYF.

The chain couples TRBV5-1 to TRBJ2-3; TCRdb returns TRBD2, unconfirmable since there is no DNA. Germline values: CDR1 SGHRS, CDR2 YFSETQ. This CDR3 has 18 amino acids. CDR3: CASSWNLAGGASTDTQYF.

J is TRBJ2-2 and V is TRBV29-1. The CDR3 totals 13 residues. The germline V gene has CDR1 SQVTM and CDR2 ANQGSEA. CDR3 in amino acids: CSLRTENTGELFF.

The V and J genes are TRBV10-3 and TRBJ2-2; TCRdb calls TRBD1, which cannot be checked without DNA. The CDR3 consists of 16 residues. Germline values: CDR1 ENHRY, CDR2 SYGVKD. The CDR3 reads CTISEPGQGVTGELFF.

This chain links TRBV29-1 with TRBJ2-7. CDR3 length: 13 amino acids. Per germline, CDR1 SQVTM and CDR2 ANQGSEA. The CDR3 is CSVGSDETYEQYF.

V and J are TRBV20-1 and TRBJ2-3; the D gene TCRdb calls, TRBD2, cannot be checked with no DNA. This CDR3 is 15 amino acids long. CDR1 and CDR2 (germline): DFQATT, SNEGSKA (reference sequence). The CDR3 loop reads CSAIRGGTSTDTQYF.

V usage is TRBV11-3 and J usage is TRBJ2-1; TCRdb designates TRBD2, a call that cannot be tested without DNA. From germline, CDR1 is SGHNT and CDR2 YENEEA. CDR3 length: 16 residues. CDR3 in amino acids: CASSKWTSGGANEQFF.

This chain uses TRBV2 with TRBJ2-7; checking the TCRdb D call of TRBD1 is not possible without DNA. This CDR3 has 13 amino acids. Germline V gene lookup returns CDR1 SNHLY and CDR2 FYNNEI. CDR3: CASLDRATHEQYF.

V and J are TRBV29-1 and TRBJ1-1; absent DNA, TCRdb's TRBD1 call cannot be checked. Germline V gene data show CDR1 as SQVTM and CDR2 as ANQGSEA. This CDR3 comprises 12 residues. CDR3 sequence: CSVEVGATEAFF.

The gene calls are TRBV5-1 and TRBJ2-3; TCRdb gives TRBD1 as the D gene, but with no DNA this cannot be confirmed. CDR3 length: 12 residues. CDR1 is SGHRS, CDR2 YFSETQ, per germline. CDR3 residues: CASSQGTDFHYF.

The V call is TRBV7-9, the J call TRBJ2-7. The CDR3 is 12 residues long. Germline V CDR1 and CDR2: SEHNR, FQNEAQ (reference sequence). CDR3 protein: CASSLGPNEQYF.

The CDR3: CASSLDAASYGYTF. This sequence joins TRBV7-9 and TRBJ1-2. Looked up from germline, CDR1 is SEHNR and CDR2 is FQNEAQ (reference sequence). The length of the CDR3 is 14 residues. The full variable domain, in which reference TRBV7-9 and TRBJ1-2 provide the parts outside the CDR3, is DTGVSQNPRHKITKRGQNVTFRCDPISEHNRLYWYRQTLGQGPEFLTYFQNEAQLEKSRLLSDRFSAERPKGSFSTLEIQRTEQGDSAMYLCASSLDAASYGYTFGSGTRLTVV.

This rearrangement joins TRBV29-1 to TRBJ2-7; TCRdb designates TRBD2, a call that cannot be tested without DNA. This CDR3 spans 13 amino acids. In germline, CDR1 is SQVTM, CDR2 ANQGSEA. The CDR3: CSGRLGAGYEQYF.

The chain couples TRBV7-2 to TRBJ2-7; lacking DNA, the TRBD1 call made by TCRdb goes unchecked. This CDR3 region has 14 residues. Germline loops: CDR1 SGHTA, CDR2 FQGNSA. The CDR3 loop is CASSLEVSTGEQYF. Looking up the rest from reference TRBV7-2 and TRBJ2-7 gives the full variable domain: GAGVSQSPSNKVTEKGKDVELRCDPISGHTALYWYRQSLGQGLEFLIYFQGNSAPDKSGLPSDRFSAERTGGSVSTLTIQRTQQEDSAVYLCASSLEVSTGEQYFGPGTRLTVT.

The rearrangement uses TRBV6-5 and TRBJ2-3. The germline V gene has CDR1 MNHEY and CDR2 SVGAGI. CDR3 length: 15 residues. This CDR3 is CASSYGQTGTDTQYF.

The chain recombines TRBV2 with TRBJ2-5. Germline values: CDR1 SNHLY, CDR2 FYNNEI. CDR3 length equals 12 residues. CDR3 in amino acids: CASGSGPETQYF.

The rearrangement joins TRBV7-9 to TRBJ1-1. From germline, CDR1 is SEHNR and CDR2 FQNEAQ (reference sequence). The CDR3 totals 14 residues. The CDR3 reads CASSLPLVGTEAFF.

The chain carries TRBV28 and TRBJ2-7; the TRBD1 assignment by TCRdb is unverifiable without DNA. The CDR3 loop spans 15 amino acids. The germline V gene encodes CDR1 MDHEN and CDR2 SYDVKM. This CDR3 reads CASSNRDRGVYEQYF. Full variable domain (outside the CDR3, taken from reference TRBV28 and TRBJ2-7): DVKVTQSSRYLVKRTGEKVFLECVQDMDHENMFWYRQDPGLGLRLIYFSYDVKMKEKGDIPEGYSVSREKKERFSLILESASTNQTSMYLCASSNRDRGVYEQYFGPGTRLTVT.

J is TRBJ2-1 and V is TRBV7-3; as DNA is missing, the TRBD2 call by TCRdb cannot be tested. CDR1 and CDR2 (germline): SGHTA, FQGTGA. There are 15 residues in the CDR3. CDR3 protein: CASSPDPTSHNEQFF.

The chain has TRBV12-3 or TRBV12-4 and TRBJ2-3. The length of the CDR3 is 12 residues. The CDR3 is CASSYDTDTQYF.

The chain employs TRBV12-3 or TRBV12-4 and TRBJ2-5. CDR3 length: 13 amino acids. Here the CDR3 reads CASRSANQETQYF.

The CDR3 loop reads CASSYRAPPDEQYF. This chain connects TRBV6-6 to TRBJ2-7; TCRdb lists TRBD2, though no DNA is available to test this call. The length of the CDR3 is 14 residues. Germline CDR1 and CDR2: MNHNY and SVGAGI (reference sequence).

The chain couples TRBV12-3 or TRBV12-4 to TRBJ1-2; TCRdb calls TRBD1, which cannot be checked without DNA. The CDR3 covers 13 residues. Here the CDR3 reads CASSLGDYGGYTF.

The CDR3 reads CASSFGQDEKLFF. V is TRBV13 and J is TRBJ1-4; TCRdb returns TRBD1, unconfirmable since there is no DNA. The CDR3 runs 13 residues. The V gene's germline CDR1 is PRHDT and CDR2 FYEKMQ (reference sequence). Full variable domain (rest looked up from reference TRBV13 and TRBJ1-4): AAGVIQSPRHLIKEKRETATLKCYPIPRHDTVYWYQQGPGQDPQFLISFYEKMQSDKGSIPDRFSAQQFSDYHSELNMSSLELGDSALYFCASSFGQDEKLFFGSGTQLSVL.

The CDR3 here is CSARVVGGVFYEQYF. The rearrangement links TRBV20-1 to TRBJ2-7; TCRdb picks TRBD1, but there is no DNA to check that call. The CDR3 covers 15 residues. CDR1 and CDR2 (germline): DFQATT, SNEGSKA (reference sequence).